Listed here are 10 T cell receptor beta chains from one sample, sequenced in a study of T-cell reconstitution after alpha-beta-depleted transplantation in children. The TCRbeta library incorporated unique molecular identifiers. TCRdb analysed the PCR reads with MiXCR anew, one entry per CDR3 protein. Of fewer than 550,000 distinct CDR3 sequences in the sample, under 20% are singletons; the top ten hold 29%. The sample in question was PBMCs, mostly from graft donor cells, obtained 360 days after TCRalphabeta/CD19-depleted stem cell transplant. The receptors were gathered from a boy younger than two who had a stem cell transplant for Wiskott-Aldrich syndrome, so the T cells may come from the graft donor.

As regards this clonotype: Being one base from a much bigger clone, this may be a read error. The J gene is TRBJ2-5, the V gene TRBV2, with TRBD1 as a possible D gene (5 bases). The germline V gene encodes CDR1 SNHLY and CDR2 FYNNEI. The CDR3 is 14 amino acids. CDR3 protein: CTSSERAGQETQYF. For the CDR3, the DNA is TGTACCAGCAGTGAAAGGGCAGGGCAAGAGACCCAGTACTTC.

The CDR3, as DNA: TGCAGCGATCGCGGGCGAAGCTCCTACAATGAGCAGTTCTTC. Encoded protein: CSDRGRSSYNEQFF. The chain carries TRBV29-1 and TRBJ2-1, with D possibly matching TRBD2 (5 bases). Germline-derived CDR1 and CDR2 are SQVTM and ANQGSEA. CDR3 size: 14 residues. The V end was cut by 7 bases, the J end by 0 bases, with 13 bases between.

The rearrangement links TRBV12-3 or TRBV12-4 to TRBJ2-6; TRBD2 might be the D (5 bases). The CDR3 length is 14 residues. The V end lost 5 bases, the J end lost 2 bases, and 7 bases lay between the germline ends. The CDR3 DNA reads TGTGCCAGCAGTGAGGGTGCTGGGGCCAACGTCCTGACTTTC. Translated, it gives CASSEGAGANVLTF.

This chain links TRBV5-1 with TRBJ2-3, with D possibly TRBD1 on 6 matching bases. This CDR3 contains 18 residues. Trimming shortened V by 2 bases and J by 2 bases, and 21 bases separated the two germline ends. The germline gives CDR1 SGHRS, CDR2 YFSETQ. In DNA form, the CDR3 reads TGCGCCAGCAGCTTCGTCGGGTTTAAGGACAGCTTCACAGATACGCAGTATTTT. It translates to CASSFVGFKDSFTDTQYF.

In its sample, this clonotype was seen a few times. CDR3 nucleotide sequence: TGCGCCAGCAGCTTGGCCACAGGGGGCTTGGCTCTTCCAATGAGGGAGTTCTTC. Translating gives CASSLATGGLALPMREFF. The chain is built from TRBV5-1 and TRBJ2-1; 9 bases are a match to TRBD1. The germline V gene has CDR1 SGHRS and CDR2 YFSETQ. V was pared by 0 bases and J by 14 bases, with 21 bases of the junction left unmatched. This CDR3 contains 18 residues.

In this sample, this clonotype turned up a few times. The rearrangement links TRBV6-2 or TRBV6-3 to TRBJ2-4, with D perhaps TRBD2 (5 bases). In germline, CDR1 is MNHEY, CDR2 SVGEGT. This CDR3 spans 16 amino acids. Trimming took 6 bases from V and 1 from J, leaving 16 bases between them. The CDR3 DNA sequence: TGTGCCAGCAGACAGCGAGGGAGTCTGGCCAAAAACATTCAGTACTTC. Protein product: CASRQRGSLAKNIQYF.

This clonotype was seen a few times. The chain couples TRBV5-1 to TRBJ2-7; 8 bases agree with TRBD2. V dropped 4 bases and J dropped 2; count of bases not matched to a gene: 5. The germline CDR1 and CDR2 sequences are SGHRS and YFSETQ. This CDR3 is 14 amino acids long. The CDR3, as DNA: TGCGCCAGCAGCGTTAGCGGGAAACCCTACGAGCAGTACTTC. It specifies CASSVSGKPYEQYF.

The rearrangement uses TRBV21-1 and TRBJ2-1; no check of the table's D call, TRBD2, against the DNA was made. TRBV21-1 is recorded as a pseudogene. The CDR3 has 16 amino acids. The CDR3: CANLGTKREGLYEQFF. DNA for the CDR3: TGTGCCAACCTAGGAACAAAGCGGGAGGGCCTGTATGAGCAGTTCTTC.

V and J are TRBV11-2 and TRBJ2-3, with D possibly being TRBD1 (6 bases). Trimming stripped 1 base from V and 7 bases from J, with 15 bases between. The CDR3 is 15 amino acids. The V gene's germline CDR1 is SGHAT and CDR2 FQNNGV. As DNA, the CDR3 is TGTGCCAGCAGCTTAGTGGCCATGGGGACACATACGCAGTATTTT. It translates to CASSLVAMGTHTQYF. The full variable domain, with the rest looked up from reference TRBV11-2 and TRBJ2-3, is EAGVAQSPRYKIIEKRQSVAFWCNPISGHATLYWYQQILGQGPKLLIQFQNNGVVDDSQLPKDRFSAERLKGVDSTLKIQPAKLEDSAVYLCASSLVAMGTHTQYFGPGTRLTVL.

This clonotype was observed a handful of times. The gene calls are TRBV12-3 or TRBV12-4 and TRBJ2-1; D is unclear. V was clipped by 1 base and J by 0 bases, with 10 bases between them. The CDR3 covers 16 residues. The DNA for the CDR3 is TGTGCCAGCAGTTTAGGAGTAAACCCCTCCTACAATGAGCAGTTCTTC. Encoded protein: CASSLGVNPSYNEQFF.